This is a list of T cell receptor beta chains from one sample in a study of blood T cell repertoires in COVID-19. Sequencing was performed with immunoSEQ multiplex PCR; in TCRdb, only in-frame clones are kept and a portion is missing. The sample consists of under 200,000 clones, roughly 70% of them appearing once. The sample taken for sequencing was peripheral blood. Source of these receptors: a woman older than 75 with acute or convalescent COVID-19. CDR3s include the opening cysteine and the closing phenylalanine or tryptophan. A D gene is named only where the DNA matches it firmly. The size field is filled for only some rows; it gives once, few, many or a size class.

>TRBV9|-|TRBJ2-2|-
CASSVVGSQNTGELFF
TGTGCCAGCAGCGTAGTCGGGAGCCAGAACACCGGGGAGCTGTTTTTT
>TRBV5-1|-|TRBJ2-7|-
CASSMSGDSYEQYF
TGCGCCAGCAGCATGTCCGGAGACTCCTACGAGCAGTACTTC
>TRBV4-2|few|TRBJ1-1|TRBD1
CASSQDVGQKGTEAFF
TGTGCCAGCAGCCAAGATGTGGGACAGAAGGGGACTGAAGCTTTCTTT
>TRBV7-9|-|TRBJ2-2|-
CASSTWDTSTGELFF
TGTGCCAGCAGCACCTGGGACACATCCACCGGGGAGCTGTTTTTT
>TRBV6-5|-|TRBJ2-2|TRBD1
CATRTGTNTGELFF
TGTGCCACTCGGACAGGGACGAACACCGGGGAGCTGTTTTTT
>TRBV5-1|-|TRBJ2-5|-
CASSLAGRRPETQYF
TGCGCCAGCAGCTTGGCCGGGAGAAGGCCAGAGACCCAGTACTTC
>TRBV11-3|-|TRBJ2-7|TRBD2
CASSLEQREDGGRYEQYF
TGTGCCAGCAGCTTAGAACAGCGGGAAGATGGAGGAAGGTACGAGCAGTACTTC
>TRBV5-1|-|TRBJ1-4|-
CASSLQGFDVSEKLFF
TGCGCCAGCAGCCTTCAGGGCTTTGACGTATCCGAAAAACTGTTTTTT
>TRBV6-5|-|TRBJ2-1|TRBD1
CASTIDRGAYNEQFF
TGTGCCAGCACTATAGACAGGGGGGCCTACAATGAGCAGTTCTTC
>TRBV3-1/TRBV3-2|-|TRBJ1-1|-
CASSPQGGGAAAFF
TGTGCCAGCAGCCCCCAGGGTGGGGGCGCGGCCGCTTTCTTT
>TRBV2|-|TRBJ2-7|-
CASRGTRGIRDF
TGTGCCAGCAGAGGCACCCGCGGTATCAGGGACTTC
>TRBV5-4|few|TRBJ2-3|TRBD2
CASTSSGSLSSDTQYF
TGTGCCAGCACCTCTAGCGGGAGCTTAAGTTCAGATACGCAGTATTTT
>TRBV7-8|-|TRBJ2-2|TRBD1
CASSHLGQVRTQLNRRRTGELFF
TGTGCCAGCAGCCATCTGGGACAGGTGAGGACTCAACTAAACCGGCGGAGGACCGGGGAGCTGTTTTTT
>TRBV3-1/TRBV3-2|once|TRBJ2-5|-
CASSHWRDGMETQYF
TGTGCCAGCAGCCACTGGCGTGACGGGATGGAGACCCAGTACTTC
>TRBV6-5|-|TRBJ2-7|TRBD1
CASSYSGTVPTYEQYF
TGTGCCAGCAGTTACTCGGGGACAGTTCCTACCTACGAGCAGTACTTC
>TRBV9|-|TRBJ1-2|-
CASSDSIREDGYTF
TGTGCCAGCAGCGACTCAATCAGGGAGGATGGCTACACCTTC
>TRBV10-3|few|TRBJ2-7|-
CAISESTTGSYEQYF
TGTGCCATCAGTGAGTCAACGACAGGCTCCTACGAGCAGTACTTC
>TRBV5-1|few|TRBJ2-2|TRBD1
CASGSGGPGELFF
TGCGCCAGCGGTTCAGGGGGCCCCGGGGAGCTGTTTTTT
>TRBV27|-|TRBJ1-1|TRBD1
CASSLRRTGNTEAFF
TGTGCCAGCAGTTTGCGCCGGACAGGGAATACTGAAGCTTTCTTT
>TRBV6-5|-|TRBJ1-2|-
CASSDSAGAVDGYTF
TGTGCCAGCAGTGACTCGGCAGGGGCGGTCGATGGCTACACCTTC
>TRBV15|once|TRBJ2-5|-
CATSEGGTGKTQYF
TGTGCCACCAGCGAGGGCGGGACGGGGAAGACCCAGTACTTC
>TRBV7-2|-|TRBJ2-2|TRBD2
CASSSAGVDTGELFF
TGTGCCAGCAGCTCAGCGGGAGTGGACACCGGGGAGCTGTTTTTT
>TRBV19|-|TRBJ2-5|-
CASSIERGGGTQYF
TGTGCCAGTAGTATAGAGAGGGGAGGGGGGACCCAGTACTTC
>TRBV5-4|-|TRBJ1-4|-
CASRRAGMNEKLFF
TGTGCCAGCAGGCGGGCGGGGATGAATGAAAAACTGTTTTTT
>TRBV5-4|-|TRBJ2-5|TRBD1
CASSPTGEWETQYF
TGTGCCAGCAGCCCGACAGGGGAATGGGAGACCCAGTACTTC